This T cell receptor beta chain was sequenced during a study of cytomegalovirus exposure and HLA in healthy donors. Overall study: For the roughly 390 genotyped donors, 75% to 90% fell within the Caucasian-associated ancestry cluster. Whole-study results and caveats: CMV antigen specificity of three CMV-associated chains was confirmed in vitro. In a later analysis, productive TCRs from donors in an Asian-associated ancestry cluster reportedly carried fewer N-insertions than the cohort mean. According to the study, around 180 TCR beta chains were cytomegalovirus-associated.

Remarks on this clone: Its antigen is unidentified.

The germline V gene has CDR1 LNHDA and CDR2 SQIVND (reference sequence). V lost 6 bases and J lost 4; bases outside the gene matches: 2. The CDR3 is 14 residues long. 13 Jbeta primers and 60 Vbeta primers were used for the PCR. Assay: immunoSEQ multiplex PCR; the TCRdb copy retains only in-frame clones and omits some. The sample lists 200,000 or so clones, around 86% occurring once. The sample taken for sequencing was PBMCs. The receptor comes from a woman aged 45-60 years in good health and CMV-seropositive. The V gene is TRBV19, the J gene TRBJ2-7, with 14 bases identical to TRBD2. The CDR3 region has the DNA TGTGCCAGTAGGGGACTAGCGGGGGAGTACGAGCAGTACTTC. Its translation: CASRGLAGEYEQYF.